Listed here is a single T cell receptor (beta chain). This sample was included in a study of blood T cell repertoires in COVID-19. The CDR3 loop spans 14 amino acids. V lost 6 bases and J lost 2, with 13 bases in between. Germline-derived CDR1 and CDR2 are LNHDA and SQIVND (reference sequence). Per the authors' pipeline: Estimated nucleated cell counts came from reference gene primer amplification. Sequenced by immunoSEQ multiplex PCR; TCRdb stores in-frame clones only, minus some. V, J and clone size are those of that table, while D and trimming were read from the DNA. The table shows roughly 59,000 clones, with more than 75% occurring only once.

The chain employs TRBV19 and TRBJ1-2; D unclear. This receptor was taken from a man of 80 years or more with acute or convalescent COVID-19. The sample was peripheral blood. The CDR3, as DNA: TGTGCCAGTAGAAATATACAGCTCAACTATGGCTACACCTTC. Translating gives CASRNIQLNYGYTF.